A selection of T cell receptor beta chains follows, all from one sample in a study of vaccination effects on CD4 cells after COVID-19. Assay: immunoSEQ multiplex PCR; the TCRdb copy retains only in-frame clones and omits some. The profile shows about 73,000 clones, around 69% of them singletons. These TCRs are of unknown antigen specificity. Sequencing was performed on CD4+ T cells from PBMCs cultured without peptide, taken after COVID-19 vaccination. These receptors were taken from a human donor who received a COVID-19 vaccine. CDR3s include the opening cysteine and the closing phenylalanine or tryptophan. The order of the fields is clone size, V gene, J gene, CDR3 length, D gene, CDR3 DNA, CDR3 protein. D genes are given only for firm matches. Rows may omit the clone size; those that give it use once, few, many or a size class.

.	TRBV25-1	TRBJ2-2	15	.	TGTGCCAGCAGTGAAGCCGGGGGGCAGGCCGGGGAGCTGTTTTTT	CASSEAGGQAGELFF
.	TRBV5-8	TRBJ2-3	15	.	TGTGCCAGCCCCGCCCTCCGTCCTAGCACAGATACGCAGTATTTT	CASPALRPSTDTQYF
.	TRBV7-8	TRBJ1-3	16	TRBD1	TGTGCCAGCAGCTTCTCCGGGACAGGGGCTGGAAACACCATATATTTT	CASSFSGTGAGNTIYF
once	TRBV29-1	TRBJ1-1	16	TRBD1	TGCAGCCACCTGGCCCAGGGACAGGGGGCGAACACTGAAGCTTTCTTT	CSHLAQGQGANTEAFF
once	TRBV6-5	TRBJ2-3	14	.	TGTGCCAGCAGTTACAAGGGAATCACAGATACGCAGTATTTT	CASSYKGITDTQYF
.	TRBV7-2	TRBJ1-2	18	.	TGTGCCAGCAGCCCCCCGTTCCCCGGGACAACCTCTAACTATGGCTACACCTTC	CASSPPFPGTTSNYGYTF
once	TRBV29-1	TRBJ1-2	12	.	TGCAGCGTTGAAGGCCAGACTAAGGGCTACACCTTC	CSVEGQTKGYTF
.	TRBV28	TRBJ1-5	13	.	TGTGCCAGCAGGGGTCTACTGTACCAGCCCCAGCATTTT	CASRGLLYQPQHF
.	TRBV3-1/TRBV3-2	TRBJ1-6	15	.	TGTGCCAGCACCAACGGGGGGATAAGTAATTCACCCCTCCACTTT	CASTNGGISNSPLHF
.	TRBV5-6	TRBJ2-3	18	TRBD2	TGTGCCAGCAGCTTGGTCGGACTAGCGGGGGGTAGCACAGATACGCAGTATTTT	CASSLVGLAGGSTDTQYF
once	TRBV5-4	TRBJ1-2	13	.	TGTGCCAGCAGCTTGGACTGGGGCTATGGCTACACCTTC	CASSLDWGYGYTF
.	TRBV6-5	TRBJ1-3	14	TRBD1	TGTGCCAGCAGTTACGGGACAGCTGGAAACACCATATATTTT	CASSYGTAGNTIYF
.	TRBV3-1/TRBV3-2	TRBJ2-3	15	TRBD2	TGTGCCAGCAGCCCGACTAGCGGGGGGACAGATACGCAGTATTTT	CASSPTSGGTDTQYF
.	TRBV5-1	TRBJ2-1	16	.	TGCGCCAGCAGCCGCAGCGCCAGGGGGGTCGACAATGAGCAGTTCTTC	CASSRSARGVDNEQFF
.	TRBV4-2	TRBJ1-1	13	.	TGTGCCAGCAGCCAAGTCAAGAACGACAAGGCTTTCTTT	CASSQVKNDKAFF
.	TRBV4-1	TRBJ2-5	14	TRBD2	TGCGCCAGCAGCCCGCTAGCGGGGATTCAGACCCAGTACTTC	CASSPLAGIQTQYF
.	TRBV19	TRBJ1-6	14	.	TGTGCCTGCTCCGGAGGGACATATAATTCACCCCTCCACTTT	CACSGGTYNSPLHF
.	TRBV9	TRBJ2-1	15	TRBD2	TGTGCCAGCAGCCTTACTAGCGGGGTTTACAATGAGCAGTTCTTC	CASSLTSGVYNEQFF
.	TRBV10-3	TRBJ1-3	14	.	TGTGCCATCAGTGACCCGTCGACCGAGTTCAACATATATTTT	CAISDPSTEFNIYF
.	TRBV9	TRBJ2-1	13	.	TGTGCCAGCAGTAACCGGCCCGACAATGAGCAGTTCTTC	CASSNRPDNEQFF
.	TRBV5-5	TRBJ1-1	12	.	TGTGCCAGCGGGGCGGGGAGGACTGAAGCTTTCTTT	CASGAGRTEAFF
few	TRBV19	TRBJ1-1	15	.	TGTGCCAGTAGTCCACAGGCAGGGAGAGGCACTGAAGCTTTCTTT	CASSPQAGRGTEAFF
.	TRBV13	TRBJ1-4	14	.	TGTGCCAGCAGCGGGGGGACCGAGCATGAAAAACTGTTTTTT	CASSGGTEHEKLFF
.	TRBV11-2	TRBJ2-2	17	TRBD2	TGTGCCAGCAGTCAAAGACTAGCGGGGGGTGACACCGGGGAGCTGTTTTTT	CASSQRLAGGDTGELFF
.	TRBV18	TRBJ1-2	14	.	TGTGCCAGCTCACCTCTCAGGGACGCGTATGGCTACACCTTC	CASSPLRDAYGYTF
.	TRBV6-5	TRBJ2-1	14	.	TGTGCCAGCAGTTCGCCCCCACCCTACAATGAGCAGTTCTTC	CASSSPPPYNEQFF
many	TRBV30	TRBJ1-6	14	.	TGTGCCTGGAGTGTAGAAGGATACAGTTCACCCCTCCACTTT	CAWSVEGYSSPLHF
once	TRBV7-8	TRBJ1-2	16	TRBD1	TGTGCCAGCAGACTTGTACGGACAGGGAAGCTCGATGGCTACACCTTC	CASRLVRTGKLDGYTF
.	TRBV7-3	TRBJ2-3	15	TRBD1	TGTGCCAGCAGCTTAAGGGGACAGAGCACAGATACGCAGTATTTT	CASSLRGQSTDTQYF
.	TRBV6-5	TRBJ1-5	14	TRBD1	TGTGCCAGCAGACCTGACAGGGGGAATCAGCCCCAGCATTTT	CASRPDRGNQPQHF
.	TRBV12-3/TRBV12-4	TRBJ1-2	13	TRBD1	TGTGCCAGCAGGCAGGGGGCATACTATGGCTACACCTTC	CASRQGAYYGYTF
once	TRBV6-4	TRBJ1-6	17	.	TGTGCCAGCAGTGACAGATCAGGGACGGCGGATAATTCACCCCTCCACTTT	CASSDRSGTADNSPLHF
once	TRBV5-6	TRBJ2-1	13	.	TGTGCCCAGGCGCGCAGGATTTCTAATGAGCAGTTCTTC	CAQARRISNEQFF
few	TRBV19	TRBJ1-5	17	TRBD1	TGTGCCAGTAGTATAGGGGACAGGGGTTATAGCAATCAGCCCCAGCATTTT	CASSIGDRGYSNQPQHF
few	TRBV6-5	TRBJ1-5	15	.	TGTGCCAGCATCGTGAGTCCGGTGGGTAATCAGCCCCAGCATTTT	CASIVSPVGNQPQHF
once	TRBV20-1	TRBJ1-1	11	.	TGCAGTGCCCCGATCTACACTGAAGCTTTCTTT	CSAPIYTEAFF
.	TRBV5-1	TRBJ2-5	16	TRBD2	TGCGCCAGCAGCTTAAGGACTAGCGGGGGGCAAGAGACCCAGTACTTC	CASSLRTSGGQETQYF
few	TRBV28	TRBJ1-2	13	.	TGTGCCAGCAGTCCTCAAGGGTGGCGTGGCTACACCTTC	CASSPQGWRGYTF
.	TRBV5-1	TRBJ1-2	14	.	TGCGCCAGCAGCGGGGACACACTAAACTATGGCTACACCTTC	CASSGDTLNYGYTF
.	TRBV23-1	TRBJ1-3	18	.	TGCGCCAGCAGTCTGAGTGGTGGGGGGCGATACTCTGGAAACACCATATATTTT	CASSLSGGGRYSGNTIYF
few	TRBV30	TRBJ2-2	14	.	TGTGCCTGGAGTGTACTATACGGATCCGGGGAGCTGTTTTTT	CAWSVLYGSGELFF